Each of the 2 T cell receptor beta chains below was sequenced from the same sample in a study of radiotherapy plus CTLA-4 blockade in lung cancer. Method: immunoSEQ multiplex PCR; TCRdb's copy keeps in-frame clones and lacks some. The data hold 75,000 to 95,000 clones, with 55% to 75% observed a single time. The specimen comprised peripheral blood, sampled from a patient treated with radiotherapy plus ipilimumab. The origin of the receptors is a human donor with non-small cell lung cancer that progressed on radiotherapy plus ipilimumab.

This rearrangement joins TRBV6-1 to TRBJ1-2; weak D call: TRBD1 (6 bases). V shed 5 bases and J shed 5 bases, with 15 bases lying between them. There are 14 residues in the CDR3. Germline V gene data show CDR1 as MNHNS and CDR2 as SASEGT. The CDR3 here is CASSQNREAYGYTF. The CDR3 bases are TGTGCCAGCAGTCAGAACAGGGAGGCGTATGGCTACACCTTC.

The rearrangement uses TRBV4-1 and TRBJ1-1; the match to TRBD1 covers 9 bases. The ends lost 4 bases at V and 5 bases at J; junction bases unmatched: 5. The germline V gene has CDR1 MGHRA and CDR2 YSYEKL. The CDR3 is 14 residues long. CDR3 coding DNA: TGCGCCAGCAGCCCACAGGGGGCGAGGACTGAAGCTTTCTTT. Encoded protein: CASSPQGARTEAFF.